The rows below give T cell receptor beta chains drawn from one sample of a study of blood T cell repertoires in COVID-19. Profiled with immunoSEQ multiplex PCR; TCRdb holds only in-frame clones, not every one. The sample lists 110,000 or so clones; 85% to 90% were seen once. The sequenced material came from peripheral blood. Receptor source: a woman in her 50s with acute or convalescent COVID-19. The CDR3 runs from the conserved cysteine through the conserved F or W. Each record gives: CDR3 DNA, CDR3 protein, V gene, D gene, J gene, clone size. The D gene is left open where the match is weak. Clone size is shown for a subset of rows, as once, few, many or a class of expanded clone.

cdr3_nt: TGTGCCAGCTCACCTACATTAGAGGATTCATACTATGGCTACACCTTC; cdr3_aa: CASSPTLEDSYYGYTF; v_call: TRBV18; d_call: -; j_call: TRBJ1-2; clone_size: -
cdr3_nt: TGTGCCAGCAGCCCCCCGAGCGAGCAGTACTTC; cdr3_aa: CASSPPSEQYF; v_call: TRBV21-1; d_call: -; j_call: TRBJ2-7; clone_size: -
cdr3_nt: TGTGCCTGGAGTGTAATCCGGGACAGGGGGCTCTCTGGGGCCAACGTCCTGACTTTC; cdr3_aa: CAWSVIRDRGLSGANVLTF; v_call: TRBV30; d_call: TRBD1; j_call: TRBJ2-6; clone_size: -
cdr3_nt: TGTGCCAGCAGTTACTCGGGTGGAGAGATCACCTACGAGCAGTACTTC; cdr3_aa: CASSYSGGEITYEQYF; v_call: TRBV6-5; d_call: -; j_call: TRBJ2-7; clone_size: -
cdr3_nt: TGTGCCACCAGCGGGCGGACAGGGGATGAAAAACTGTTTTTT; cdr3_aa: CATSGRTGDEKLFF; v_call: TRBV15; d_call: TRBD1; j_call: TRBJ1-4; clone_size: -
cdr3_nt: TGTGCCAGCAGTTACTCCCAGGAGGGCACCGGGGAGCTGTTTTTT; cdr3_aa: CASSYSQEGTGELFF; v_call: TRBV6-5; d_call: -; j_call: TRBJ2-2; clone_size: -
cdr3_nt: TGTGCCAGCAGTGATGGAGGGTTTTCTGGAAACACCATATATTTT; cdr3_aa: CASSDGGFSGNTIYF; v_call: TRBV2; d_call: -; j_call: TRBJ1-3; clone_size: -
cdr3_nt: TGCGCCAGCAGCTTGGAAGTAGCTGACACAGATACGCAGTATTTT; cdr3_aa: CASSLEVADTDTQYF; v_call: TRBV5-1; d_call: -; j_call: TRBJ2-3; clone_size: -
cdr3_nt: TGTGCCAGCAGCTCCGGGAGTCGGGGGGAAAAACTGTTTTTT; cdr3_aa: CASSSGSRGEKLFF; v_call: TRBV7-2; d_call: -; j_call: TRBJ1-4; clone_size: -
cdr3_nt: TGTGCCAGCAGCTTCACCTCGGGACAGAACTATGGCTACACCTTC; cdr3_aa: CASSFTSGQNYGYTF; v_call: TRBV7-2; d_call: TRBD1; j_call: TRBJ1-2; clone_size: -
cdr3_nt: TGTGCTAGTGGTTTGGCAGCCGGGGGATTTGGCTATGGCTACACCTTC; cdr3_aa: CASGLAAGGFGYGYTF; v_call: TRBV12-5; d_call: -; j_call: TRBJ1-2; clone_size: -
cdr3_nt: TGTGCCTGGAGCGTGACAGGATTGAATGAAAAACTGTTTTTT; cdr3_aa: CAWSVTGLNEKLFF; v_call: TRBV30; d_call: -; j_call: TRBJ1-4; clone_size: few
cdr3_nt: TGTGCCAGTAGTATCGGCGGCGGGAGAAGGTACAATGAGCAGTTCTTC; cdr3_aa: CASSIGGGRRYNEQFF; v_call: TRBV19; d_call: TRBD2; j_call: TRBJ2-1; clone_size: -
cdr3_nt: TGTGCCAGCAGTTTACGACAGGGCAGTGGCTACACCTTC; cdr3_aa: CASSLRQGSGYTF; v_call: TRBV12-3/TRBV12-4; d_call: TRBD1; j_call: TRBJ1-2; clone_size: -
cdr3_nt: TGCGCCAGCAGCTTTCGACAGGGCGGAACCGGGGAGCTGTTTTTT; cdr3_aa: CASSFRQGGTGELFF; v_call: TRBV5-1; d_call: TRBD1; j_call: TRBJ2-2; clone_size: -
cdr3_nt: TGTGCCAGCAGAAAGACAGGGGGTAGCAATCAGCCCCAGCATTTT; cdr3_aa: CASRKTGGSNQPQHF; v_call: TRBV6-5; d_call: TRBD1; j_call: TRBJ1-5; clone_size: once
cdr3_nt: TGTGCCAGCTCACCAGGGGAGGGCTATGGCTACACCTTC; cdr3_aa: CASSPGEGYGYTF; v_call: TRBV18; d_call: -; j_call: TRBJ1-2; clone_size: -
cdr3_nt: TGTGCCAGCAGTGAAACTCAGGGGGCGGGAGAGACCCAGTACTTC; cdr3_aa: CASSETQGAGETQYF; v_call: TRBV6-1; d_call: TRBD1; j_call: TRBJ2-5; clone_size: -
cdr3_nt: TGTGCCACCAGTCCCTGGGGGCGGGAGGGTTCGAATGAGCAGTTCTTC; cdr3_aa: CATSPWGREGSNEQFF; v_call: TRBV24-1; d_call: TRBD2; j_call: TRBJ2-1; clone_size: -
cdr3_nt: TGCAGCGTTGAAGATCCCGCCGAGACAGGGCCGCTTAGCACAGATACGCAGTATTTT; cdr3_aa: CSVEDPAETGPLSTDTQYF; v_call: TRBV29-1; d_call: TRBD1; j_call: TRBJ2-3; clone_size: -
cdr3_nt: TGTGCCACCAGCATGTTCCGCGGGGGCAATCAGCCCCAGCATTTT; cdr3_aa: CATSMFRGGNQPQHF; v_call: TRBV15; d_call: -; j_call: TRBJ1-5; clone_size: -
cdr3_nt: TGCGCCAGCAGCCAACCAGTTCGCCGGGACAGGATAATGGGCTTGGAGGGCTACACCTTC; cdr3_aa: CASSQPVRRDRIMGLEGYTF; v_call: TRBV23-1; d_call: TRBD1; j_call: TRBJ1-2; clone_size: -
cdr3_nt: TGTGCCAGCAGCCAAGAGGGGGCCAGCCACACAGATACGCAGTATTTT; cdr3_aa: CASSQEGASHTDTQYF; v_call: TRBV3-1/TRBV3-2; d_call: -; j_call: TRBJ2-3; clone_size: -
cdr3_nt: TGTGCCACCAAGGGGGATTACGAGCAGTACTTC; cdr3_aa: CATKGDYEQYF; v_call: TRBV12-3/TRBV12-4; d_call: -; j_call: TRBJ2-7; clone_size: -
cdr3_nt: TGTGCCAGTAGTATGGGGGCAGGGACCTACGAGCAGTACTTC; cdr3_aa: CASSMGAGTYEQYF; v_call: TRBV19; d_call: -; j_call: TRBJ2-7; clone_size: -
cdr3_nt: TGTGCCAGTAGTATTACCGGGACAGTCCGGGCTGCGAAGGACACCATATATTTT; cdr3_aa: CASSITGTVRAAKDTIYF; v_call: TRBV19; d_call: TRBD1; j_call: TRBJ1-3; clone_size: -
cdr3_nt: TGTGCCATCGGGACAGGGGACGACAATCAGCCCCAGCATTTT; cdr3_aa: CAIGTGDDNQPQHF; v_call: TRBV25-1; d_call: TRBD1; j_call: TRBJ1-5; clone_size: -
cdr3_nt: TGCGCCAGCAGCCCAACCCTCGGGGGACAGACCTCCTACGAGCAGTACTTC; cdr3_aa: CASSPTLGGQTSYEQYF; v_call: TRBV5-1; d_call: -; j_call: TRBJ2-7; clone_size: -
cdr3_nt: TGCGCCAGCAGCTTGGTGCCAGACTCGGAAGCTTTCTTT; cdr3_aa: CASSLVPDSEAFF; v_call: TRBV5-1; d_call: -; j_call: TRBJ1-1; clone_size: few
cdr3_nt: TGTGCCTGGAGTACGCGGACTAGCGGGAGGTACCAAGAGACCCAGTACTTC; cdr3_aa: CAWSTRTSGRYQETQYF; v_call: TRBV30; d_call: TRBD2; j_call: TRBJ2-5; clone_size: -
cdr3_nt: TGTGCCAGCAGCCCGGCAGGGGTTGCCTATGGCTACACCTTC; cdr3_aa: CASSPAGVAYGYTF; v_call: TRBV7-8; d_call: -; j_call: TRBJ1-2; clone_size: -
cdr3_nt: TGTGCCAGCAGCTCCCCCCCCGGGACCCAGTACTTC; cdr3_aa: CASSSPPGTQYF; v_call: TRBV3-1/TRBV3-2; d_call: -; j_call: TRBJ2-5; clone_size: -
cdr3_nt: TGTGCCAGCAGCGTAGGCGGTGACACAGATACGCAGTATTTT; cdr3_aa: CASSVGGDTDTQYF; v_call: TRBV9; d_call: -; j_call: TRBJ2-3; clone_size: -
cdr3_nt: TGTGCCAGCAGTTTGGAGGGACCCACTGAAGCTTTCTTT; cdr3_aa: CASSLEGPTEAFF; v_call: TRBV6-6; d_call: -; j_call: TRBJ1-1; clone_size: few
cdr3_nt: TGTGCCAGCAGTGACTGGTCTAGTACTGAGCAGTTCTTC; cdr3_aa: CASSDWSSTEQFF; v_call: TRBV6-4; d_call: -; j_call: TRBJ2-1; clone_size: -
cdr3_nt: TGTGCCACCAGACAGGGCGACGGTAATTCACCCCTCCACTTT; cdr3_aa: CATRQGDGNSPLHF; v_call: TRBV19; d_call: TRBD1; j_call: TRBJ1-6; clone_size: -
cdr3_nt: TGTGCCTGGAGTGTACTAGGGATGGCGGCTGGCACAGATACGCAGTATTTT; cdr3_aa: CAWSVLGMAAGTDTQYF; v_call: TRBV30; d_call: -; j_call: TRBJ2-3; clone_size: -
cdr3_nt: TGTGCCTGGAGTACACAGAGTAACACTGAAGCTTTCTTT; cdr3_aa: CAWSTQSNTEAFF; v_call: TRBV30; d_call: -; j_call: TRBJ1-1; clone_size: -
cdr3_nt: TGTGCCAGCAAAGAACTAGGTTGGTACAATGAGCAGTTCTTC; cdr3_aa: CASKELGWYNEQFF; v_call: TRBV6-5; d_call: -; j_call: TRBJ2-1; clone_size: -
cdr3_nt: TGTGCCAGCAGTTTTGGAACAGGCACAGATACGCAGTATTTT; cdr3_aa: CASSFGTGTDTQYF; v_call: TRBV27; d_call: -; j_call: TRBJ2-3; clone_size: -
cdr3_nt: TGCGCCAGCAGCCAAAGCGAGGGTTGGGAGCAGTACTTC; cdr3_aa: CASSQSEGWEQYF; v_call: TRBV4-1; d_call: -; j_call: TRBJ2-7; clone_size: -
cdr3_nt: TGTGCCAGCAGTCCCCCCGGGACAGTTTACACTGAAGCTTTCTTT; cdr3_aa: CASSPPGTVYTEAFF; v_call: TRBV6-5; d_call: TRBD1; j_call: TRBJ1-1; clone_size: -
cdr3_nt: TGTGCCTGGAGCACGGCCAGGGTCTCGGGCTATGGCTACACCTTC; cdr3_aa: CAWSTARVSGYGYTF; v_call: TRBV30; d_call: -; j_call: TRBJ1-2; clone_size: few
cdr3_nt: TGTGCCAGCAACGGAAGGAGGGACTATGGCTACACCTTC; cdr3_aa: CASNGRRDYGYTF; v_call: TRBV12-3/TRBV12-4; d_call: -; j_call: TRBJ1-2; clone_size: -
cdr3_nt: TGTGCCAGTAGTATCAGGGGCGATAACTATGGCTACACCTTC; cdr3_aa: CASSIRGDNYGYTF; v_call: TRBV19; d_call: -; j_call: TRBJ1-2; clone_size: -
cdr3_nt: TGTGCCAGCAGCAGTTCCGGGGGTTACGAGCAGTACTTC; cdr3_aa: CASSSSGGYEQYF; v_call: TRBV7-3; d_call: -; j_call: TRBJ2-7; clone_size: -
cdr3_nt: TGTGCCAGCAGCCAACAGGGGTCCTATGGCTACACCTTC; cdr3_aa: CASSQQGSYGYTF; v_call: TRBV3-1/TRBV3-2; d_call: -; j_call: TRBJ1-2; clone_size: once
cdr3_nt: TGCAGTGCTAGTGGTTTATTACGGGAGGGCACAGATACGCAGTATTTT; cdr3_aa: CSASGLLREGTDTQYF; v_call: TRBV20-1; d_call: TRBD2; j_call: TRBJ2-3; clone_size: once
cdr3_nt: TGTGCCACCAGCAGAGACGTCTCGGGGAGGACTGAAGCTTTCTTT; cdr3_aa: CATSRDVSGRTEAFF; v_call: TRBV15; d_call: -; j_call: TRBJ1-1; clone_size: -
cdr3_nt: TGTGCCAGCACCCGACCTGACAAACTCTATGGCTACACCTTC; cdr3_aa: CASTRPDKLYGYTF; v_call: TRBV6-5; d_call: -; j_call: TRBJ1-2; clone_size: -
cdr3_nt: TGTGCCAGCAGTGACCTGCCCGCGGGGTATAGCACAGATACGCAGTATTTT; cdr3_aa: CASSDLPAGYSTDTQYF; v_call: TRBV25-1; d_call: -; j_call: TRBJ2-3; clone_size: -
cdr3_nt: TGTGCCAGCAGCCCTCCGAGGACAGGGGCTTACTATGGCTACACCTTC; cdr3_aa: CASSPPRTGAYYGYTF; v_call: TRBV14; d_call: TRBD1; j_call: TRBJ1-2; clone_size: -
cdr3_nt: TGTGCCAGCAGGCCGGGACAGGGGACTTCACCCCTCCACTTT; cdr3_aa: CASRPGQGTSPLHF; v_call: TRBV6-5; d_call: TRBD1; j_call: TRBJ1-6; clone_size: -
cdr3_nt: TGTGCCAGCAGTCTTCCCGGGACAGGGGGATACGAGCAGTACTTC; cdr3_aa: CASSLPGTGGYEQYF; v_call: TRBV5-4; d_call: TRBD1; j_call: TRBJ2-7; clone_size: -
cdr3_nt: TGTGCCAGCAGTCCCACCGGGGTACTGAATCAGCCCCAGCATTTT; cdr3_aa: CASSPTGVLNQPQHF; v_call: TRBV25-1; d_call: -; j_call: TRBJ1-5; clone_size: -
cdr3_nt: TGTGCCAGCAGTCCCGGACTAGCGACCGAGCAGTACTTC; cdr3_aa: CASSPGLATEQYF; v_call: TRBV12-3/TRBV12-4; d_call: TRBD2; j_call: TRBJ2-7; clone_size: -
cdr3_nt: TGCGCCAGCAGCTCTCTACAGGGGGCAACCGGGGAGCTGTTTTTT; cdr3_aa: CASSSLQGATGELFF; v_call: TRBV5-1; d_call: TRBD1; j_call: TRBJ2-2; clone_size: once
cdr3_nt: TGTGCCAGCAGCGTAGGAGAGGGGGCGCGAAATTCACCCCTCCACTTT; cdr3_aa: CASSVGEGARNSPLHF; v_call: TRBV9; d_call: TRBD1; j_call: TRBJ1-6; clone_size: -
cdr3_nt: TGTGCCAGCTCACCATTAGCGGGAGGGCCAGCAGATACGCAGTATTTT; cdr3_aa: CASSPLAGGPADTQYF; v_call: TRBV18; d_call: TRBD2; j_call: TRBJ2-3; clone_size: once
cdr3_nt: TGCGCCAGCAGTAAGGAGGGAAGCACCTACGAGCAGTACTTC; cdr3_aa: CASSKEGSTYEQYF; v_call: TRBV5-1; d_call: -; j_call: TRBJ2-7; clone_size: once